This T cell receptor (beta chain) was captured by sequencing in a study of early T cells in non-severe SARS-CoV-2 infection. This clonotype was counted only a few times. CDR1 and CDR2 (germline): MGHRA, YSYEKL. The length of the CDR3 is 15 residues. J gave up 10 bases and V 0 bases, and 11 bases lay outside the gene matches. Each CDR3 protein gets one entry after TCRdb re-called the 5' RACE reads with MiXCR. The sample holds tens of thousands of distinct CDR3 sequences; 4% to 5.5% are singletons and the top ten take 6.6%. Sequenced: whole blood. The sequence was collected from an adult who was a healthcare worker with PCR-confirmed SARS-CoV-2 infection or an uninfected control (not recorded which). This sequence joins TRBV4-1 and TRBJ1-2; TRBD1 aligns across 7 bases. The CDR3 spells CASSQEKGGAPAYTF. CDR3 coding DNA: TGCGCCAGCAGCCAAGAAAAAGGGGGCGCCCCAGCCTACACCTTC.